Sequencing of this TCR beta chain was carried out in a study of cytomegalovirus exposure and HLA in healthy donors. Turning to the study itself: An earlier analysis identified approximately 110 million unique TCR beta sequences in 150 million to 200 million T cells. Findings of the study overall: The authors later linked a missense DCLRE1C variant to TCR beta V- and J-gene trimming. Per a prior analysis, the majority of TCR beta V segments were productive roughly 90% or roughly 30% of the time.

The donors (healthy individuals) were bone marrow donors. This clone was seen a few times. Its target is unknown. 13 Jbeta primers and 60 Vbeta primers were used for the PCR. Sequencing was performed with immunoSEQ multiplex PCR; in TCRdb, only in-frame clones are kept and a portion is missing. This sample has approximately 190,000 clones; approximately 80% occur once, and the top ten carry roughly 0.098%. V gave up 1 base and J gave up 7 bases, with 8 bases separating them. CDR3 length equals 14 residues. Germline CDR1 reads LNHNV; CDR2 reads YYDKDF (reference sequence). Sequencing was done on a sample of PBMCs. The receptor's source is a boy between 2 and 10 years old in good health and CMV-seronegative. This sequence joins TRBV15 and TRBJ1-6; D might be TRBD1 (5 bases). The CDR3 DNA reads TGTGCCACCAGCAGAGGGGCAGGGAATTCACCCCTCCACTTT. Amino acid sequence: CATSRGAGNSPLHF.